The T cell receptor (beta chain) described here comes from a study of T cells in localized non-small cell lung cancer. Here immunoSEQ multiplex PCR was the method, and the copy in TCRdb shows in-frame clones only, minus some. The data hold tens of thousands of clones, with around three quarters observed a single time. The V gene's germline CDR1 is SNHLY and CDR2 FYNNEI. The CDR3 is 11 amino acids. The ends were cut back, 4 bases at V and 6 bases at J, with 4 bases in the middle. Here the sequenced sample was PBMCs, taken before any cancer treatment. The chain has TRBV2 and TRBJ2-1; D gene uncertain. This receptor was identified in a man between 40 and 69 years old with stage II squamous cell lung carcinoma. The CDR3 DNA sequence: TGTGCCAGCAGTGCCTTCAATGAGCAGTTCTTC. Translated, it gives CASSAFNEQFF.